This TCR beta chain is from a study of shared clonotypes between healthy human individuals. Assay: immunoSEQ multiplex PCR; the TCRdb copy retains only in-frame clones and omits some. The sample holds approximately 2.5 million clones, more than 80% seen once. Into CD45RA+ naive and CD45RA-negative memory subsets, the CD4+ cells were split. This clone showed up just a few times. The same CDR3 can be traced to other DNA sequences in this sample. Looked up from germline, CDR1 is SGHRS and CDR2 is YFSETQ. The V gene end was trimmed by 2 bases and the J gene end by 4 bases; junction bases not matched to a gene: 1. The length of the CDR3 is 14 residues.

This receptor was taken from a man aged 18 to 30 in good health. This chain links TRBV5-1 with TRBJ1-4; 8 bases line up with TRBD1. The specimen was naive CD4+ T cells sorted from blood. Subset denoted: CD45RA+ positively selected. As DNA, the CDR3 is TGCGCCAGCAGCTTTGGACAGGGTAATGAAAAACTGTTTTTT. The encoded protein is CASSFGQGNEKLFF.